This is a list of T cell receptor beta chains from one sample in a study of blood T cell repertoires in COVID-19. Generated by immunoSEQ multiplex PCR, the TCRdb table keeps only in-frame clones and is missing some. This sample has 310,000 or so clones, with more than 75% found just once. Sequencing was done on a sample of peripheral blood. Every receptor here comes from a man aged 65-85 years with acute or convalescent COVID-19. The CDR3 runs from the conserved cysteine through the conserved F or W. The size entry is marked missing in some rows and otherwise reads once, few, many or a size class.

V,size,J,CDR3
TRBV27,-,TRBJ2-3,CASSLMASGTDTQYF
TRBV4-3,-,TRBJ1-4,CASSQDYRENEKLFF
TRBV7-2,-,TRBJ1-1,CASSTRTGRTEAFF
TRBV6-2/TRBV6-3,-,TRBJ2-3,CASSYSKAGSTDTQYF
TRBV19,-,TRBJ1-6,CASSIQGGNSPLHF
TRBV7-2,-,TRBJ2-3,CASSIQTGGTDTQYF
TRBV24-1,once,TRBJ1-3,CAIISGRVVPGNTIYF
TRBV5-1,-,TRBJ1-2,CASGGLPGHSNYGYTF
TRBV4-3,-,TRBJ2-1,CASSPDAAGGSYNEQFF
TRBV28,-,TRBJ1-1,CASSSPGLNTEAFF
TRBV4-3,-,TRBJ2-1,CASSQLSGVSYNEQFF
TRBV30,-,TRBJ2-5,CAWSPQQETQYF
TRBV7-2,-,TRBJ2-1,CASSLVGTSGKNEQFF
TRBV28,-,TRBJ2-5,CASITGGTREETQYF
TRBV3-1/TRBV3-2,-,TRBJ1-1,CASSRNRGNTEAFF
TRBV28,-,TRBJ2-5,CASSSGQGLETQYF
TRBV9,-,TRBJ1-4,CASRGIDSSNEKLFF
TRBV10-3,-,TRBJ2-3,CAISDGGGALSDTQYF
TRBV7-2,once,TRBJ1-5,CASSSSGARNQPQHF
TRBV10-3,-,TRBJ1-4,CASNRGWSEKLFF
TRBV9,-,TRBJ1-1,CASSLSVSTEAFF
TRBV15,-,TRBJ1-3,CATSNPGQWGSSGNTIYF
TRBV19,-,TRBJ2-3,CASSQLGGSSTDTQYF
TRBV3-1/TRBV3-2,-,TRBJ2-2,CASSRLLAGVTGELFF
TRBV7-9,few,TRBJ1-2,CASSLTPLDRAEGYTF
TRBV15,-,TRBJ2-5,CATSRDIAPRAQYF
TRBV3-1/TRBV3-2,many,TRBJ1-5,CASSQGGSNQPQHF
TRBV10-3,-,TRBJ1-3,CAISESRAAGNTIYF
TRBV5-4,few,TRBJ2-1,CASSQRAGAGNEQFF
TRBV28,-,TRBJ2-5,CASSLVGGETQYF
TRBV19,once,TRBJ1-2,CASSMQGALFGGYTF
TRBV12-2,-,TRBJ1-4,CASRREKRGQNEKLFF
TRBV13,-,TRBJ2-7,CASSKRDRGSTYEQYF
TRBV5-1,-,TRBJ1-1,CASSLNGGTDTEAFF
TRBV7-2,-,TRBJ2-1,CASSLVWRGASYNEQFF
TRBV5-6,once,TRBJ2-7,CASYRTSVAYEQYF
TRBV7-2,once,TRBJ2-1,CASSLIAGGNNEQFF
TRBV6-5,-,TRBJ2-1,CASLRLAGGGNEQFF
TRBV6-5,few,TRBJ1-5,CASSQSNQPQHF
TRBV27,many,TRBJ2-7,CASSGGRQGPLEQYF
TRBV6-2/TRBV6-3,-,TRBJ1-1,CASSSVNTEAFF
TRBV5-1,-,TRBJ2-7,CASSRMGTGTVYEQYF
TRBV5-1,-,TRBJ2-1,CASSLEGLAGGEQFF
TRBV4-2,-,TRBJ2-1,CASSPGTSGKNEQFF
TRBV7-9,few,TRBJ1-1,CASRGQGRDTEAFF
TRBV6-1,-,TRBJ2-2,CASSDGLGTGELFF
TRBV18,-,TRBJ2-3,CASSPSADTQYF
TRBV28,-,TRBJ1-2,CASTTGHPDGKYGYTF
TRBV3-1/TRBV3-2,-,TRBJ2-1,CASSLSPGTIEDEQFF
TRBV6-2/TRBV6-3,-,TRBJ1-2,CASSSGSYGYTF
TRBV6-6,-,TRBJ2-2,CASSRTSGGAVGELFF
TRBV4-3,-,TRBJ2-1,CASSHVRDWDNEQFF
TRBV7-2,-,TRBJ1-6,CASSLARIEGWNSPLHF
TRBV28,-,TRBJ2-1,CASSNQGASSYNEQFF
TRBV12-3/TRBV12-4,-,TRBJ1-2,CATQGLDYGYTF
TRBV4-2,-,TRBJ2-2,CASSPGTGGATGELFF
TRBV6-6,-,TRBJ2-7,CASKRPQSYEQYF
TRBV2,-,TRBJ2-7,CASSGDYEQYF
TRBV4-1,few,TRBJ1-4,CASSQVGTANEKLFF
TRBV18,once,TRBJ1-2,CASSPRTGFNYGYTF